These 13 T cell receptor beta chains came from one sample sequenced in a study of cytomegalovirus exposure and HLA in healthy donors. Some clones are missing from TCRdb's copy, which holds only in-frame ones; the method was immunoSEQ multiplex PCR. The sample has tens of thousands of clones; around 90% are singletons. The material sequenced was PBMCs. The receptors stem from a woman in her 30s in good health and CMV-seronegative.

CDR3 nucleotides: TGCGCCAGCAGCCAAGATCTGGCCAGCGGGAGTTTAAATACGCAGTATTTT. Translated, it gives CASSQDLASGSLNTQYF. The J gene is TRBJ2-3, the V gene TRBV4-3; TRBD2 matches at 8 bases. The length of the CDR3 is 17 residues. Germline values: CDR1 LGHNA, CDR2 YSLEER. Germline trimming cut 0 bases from V and 7 bases from J; bases unmatched to any gene: 12.

The rearrangement uses TRBV4-3 and TRBJ2-2; a weak D match, TRBD1 (5 bases). CDR1 is LGHNA and CDR2 is YSLEER in the germline V gene. The CDR3 has 15 residues. Trimming pared 1 base from V and 5 bases from J, leaving 11 bases between. CDR3 DNA sequence: TGCGCCAGCAGCCAAGTGCAGGGAAAAACCGGGGAGCTGTTTTTT. Translating gives CASSQVQGKTGELFF.

The J gene is TRBJ1-1, the V gene TRBV29-1, with 9 bases that match TRBD1. V shed 5 bases, J shed 1 base, and the junction held 8 bases outside the gene matches. Per germline, CDR1 SQVTM and CDR2 ANQGSEA. The CDR3 runs to 15 residues. The CDR3 nucleotides are TGCAGCGTTTCACAGGGGGCGGTGGGGAACACTGAAGCTTTCTTT. Protein: CSVSQGAVGNTEAFF.

This clone came up once. V gene TRBV27 combines with J gene TRBJ2-7; TRBD2 agrees at 8 bases. The ends lost 11 bases at V and 0 bases at J; junction bases unmatched: 9. Germline lookup yields CDR1 MNHEY and CDR2 SMNVEV (reference sequence). This CDR3 has 14 residues. The CDR3 reads CAVLAGPSSYEQYF. In DNA, the CDR3 is TGTGCCGTATTAGCGGGACCAAGCTCCTACGAGCAGTACTTC.

This chain uses TRBV29-1 with TRBJ2-3; 11 bases line up with TRBD2. CDR3 length: 16 amino acids. V gave up 7 bases and J gave up 5 bases; unmatched junction bases: 14. From germline, CDR1 is SQVTM and CDR2 ANQGSEA. The CDR3: CSAQTLAGGYGDTQYF. The CDR3 DNA is TGCAGCGCACAAACCTTAGCGGGAGGGTACGGAGATACGCAGTATTTT.

CDR3 loop: CASSLFPGGEAFF. CDR3 coding DNA: TGTGCCAGCAGTTTATTTCCAGGGGGTGAAGCTTTCTTT. V usage is TRBV27 and J usage is TRBJ1-1; 7 nucleotides line up with TRBD1. V shed 1 base and J 7 bases; nucleotides not matched to a gene: 3. The CDR3 sequence is 13 residues long. CDR1 is MNHEY and CDR2 is SMNVEV in the germline V gene (reference sequence).

The chain couples TRBV7-9 to TRBJ2-7, with D uncertain. The CDR3 has 11 amino acids. Germline V lookup: CDR1 SEHNR, CDR2 FQNEAQ (reference sequence). The ends were cut back, 3 bases at V and 7 bases at J, with 7 bases in the middle. CDR3 loop: CASSFGREQYF. The CDR3, as DNA: TGTGCCAGCAGCTTTGGTCGGGAGCAGTACTTC.

This sequence joins TRBV15 and TRBJ2-1; D may be TRBD2 (6 bases). Germline V lookup: CDR1 LNHNV, CDR2 YYDKDF (reference sequence). This CDR3 is built from 16 residues. Trimming removed 0 bases from V and 7 bases from J, with 16 bases in between. CDR3 sequence reads: CATSREGGVPLNEQFF. Here the CDR3 DNA reads TGTGCCACCAGCAGAGAAGGCGGGGTTCCGTTGAATGAGCAGTTCTTC.

The V and J genes are TRBV4-1 and TRBJ2-7; D might be TRBD2 (6 bases). V shed 0 bases and J shed 3 bases, with 15 bases lying between them. The germline CDR1 and CDR2 sequences are MGHRA and YSYEKL. This CDR3 contains 16 residues. The CDR3 here is CASSQDRGLAHYEQYF. The CDR3 coding sequence is TGCGCCAGCAGCCAAGATAGAGGGCTAGCGCACTACGAGCAGTACTTC.

For the CDR3, the DNA is TGTGCCAGCACCGATAAGCGGGAGGGAGGGTATACGCAGTATTTT. It encodes CASTDKREGGYTQYF. V is TRBV7-2 and J is TRBJ2-3, with 10 positions matching TRBD2. The trim removed 7 bases at V and 7 bases at J, leaving 11 bases unmatched. The CDR3 covers 15 residues. The germline V gene has CDR1 SGHTA and CDR2 FQGNSA.

The V call is TRBV7-9, the J call TRBJ2-7; tentatively, D is TRBD1 (5 bases). This CDR3 spans 14 amino acids. V lost 5 bases and J lost 0, with 11 bases in between. Germline CDR1 and CDR2: SEHNR and FQNEAQ (reference sequence). The CDR3 region is CASSIQTDSYEQYF. As DNA, the CDR3 is TGTGCCAGCAGCATTCAGACAGACTCCTACGAGCAGTACTTC. Filled out from reference TRBV7-9 and TRBJ2-7, the complete variable domain reads DTGVSQNPRHKITKRGQNVTFRCDPISEHNRLYWYRQTLGQGPEFLTYFQNEAQLEKSRLLSDRFSAERPKGSFSTLEIQRTEQGDSAMYLCASSIQTDSYEQYFGPGTRLTVT.

V is TRBV6-1 and J is TRBJ2-3; 8 bases map to TRBD2. The V gene end was trimmed by 2 bases and the J gene end by 4 bases; junction bases not matched to a gene: 5. Germline V gives CDR1 MNHNS, CDR2 SASEGT. The CDR3 has 15 residues. CDR3 residues: CASSESREGADTQYF. CDR3 sequence (DNA): TGTGCCAGCAGTGAATCCCGGGAGGGAGCAGATACGCAGTATTTT.

The chain recombines TRBV28 with TRBJ1-1; D possibly corresponds to TRBD1 (5 bases). Trimming removed 1 base at V and 8 bases at J, with 14 bases between. The CDR3 is 14 amino acids. CDR1 MDHEN and CDR2 SYDVKM come from the germline V gene. Here the CDR3 DNA reads TGTGCCAGCAGTTTATCTACGTGGGGCGCAGAAGCTTTCTTT. It is translated as CASSLSTWGAEAFF.